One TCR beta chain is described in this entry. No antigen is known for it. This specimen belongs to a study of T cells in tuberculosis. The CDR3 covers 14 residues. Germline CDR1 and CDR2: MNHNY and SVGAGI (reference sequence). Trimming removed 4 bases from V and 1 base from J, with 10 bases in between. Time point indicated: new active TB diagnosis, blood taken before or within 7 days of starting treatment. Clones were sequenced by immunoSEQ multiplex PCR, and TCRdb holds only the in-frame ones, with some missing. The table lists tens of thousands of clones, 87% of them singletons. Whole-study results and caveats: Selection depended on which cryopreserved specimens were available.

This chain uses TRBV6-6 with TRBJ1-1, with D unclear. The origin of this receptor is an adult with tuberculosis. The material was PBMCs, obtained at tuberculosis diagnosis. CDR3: CASSSVRENTEAFF. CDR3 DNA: TGTGCCAGCAGTTCGGTAAGAGAGAACACTGAAGCTTTCTTT.